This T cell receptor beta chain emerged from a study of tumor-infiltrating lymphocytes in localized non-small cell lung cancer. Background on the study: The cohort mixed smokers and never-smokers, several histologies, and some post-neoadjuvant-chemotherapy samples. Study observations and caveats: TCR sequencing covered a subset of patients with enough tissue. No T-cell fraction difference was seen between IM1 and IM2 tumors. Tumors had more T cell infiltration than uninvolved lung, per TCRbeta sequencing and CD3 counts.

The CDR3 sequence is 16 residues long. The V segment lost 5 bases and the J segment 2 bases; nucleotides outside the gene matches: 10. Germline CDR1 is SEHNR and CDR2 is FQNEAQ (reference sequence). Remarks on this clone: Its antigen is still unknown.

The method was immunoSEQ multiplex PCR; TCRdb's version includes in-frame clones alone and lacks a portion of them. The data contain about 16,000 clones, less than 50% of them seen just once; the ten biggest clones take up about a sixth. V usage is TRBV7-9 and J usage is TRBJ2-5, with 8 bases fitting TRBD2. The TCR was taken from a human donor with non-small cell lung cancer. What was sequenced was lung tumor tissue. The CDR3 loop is CASSVLAVAPQETQYF. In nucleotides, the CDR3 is TGTGCCAGCAGCGTACTAGCGGTTGCCCCACAAGAGACCCAGTACTTC.